What follows are 13 T cell receptor beta chains derived from one specimen sequenced in a study of OX40 agonist ivuxolimab in advanced cancers. Data came from immunoSEQ multiplex PCR; TCRdb stores just in-frame clones and leaves some out. The table includes tens of thousands of clones, 75% to 90% detected once. This material consisted of CD4+ or CD8+ T cells sorted from blood, taken in a trial of the OX40 agonist ivuxolimab. The source of these receptors is an adult with an advanced solid tumor such as melanoma, head and neck, liver or kidney cancer.

The chain carries TRBV28 and TRBJ1-2; 9 bases agree with TRBD1. Germline CDR1 MDHEN, CDR2 SYDVKM. V dropped 3 bases and J dropped 2; count of bases not matched to a gene: 10. The CDR3 is 17 amino acids. The CDR3 spells CASSFVGTGHINYGYTF. For the CDR3, the DNA is TGTGCCAGCAGTTTCGTCGGGACAGGGCACATAAACTATGGCTACACCTTC.

This rearrangement joins TRBV7-3 to TRBJ2-7; 7 positions match TRBD2. V lost 4 bases, J lost 7 bases, and 7 bases stayed unmatched. The CDR3 runs to 13 residues. Germline CDR1 reads SGHTA; CDR2 reads FQGTGA. The CDR3 protein is CASSSGEAGEQYF. The CDR3 DNA reads TGTGCCAGCAGCTCCGGGGAAGCGGGGGAGCAGTACTTC.

The genes are TRBV7-2 and TRBJ2-5; no firm D call. Germline V CDR1 and CDR2: SGHTA, FQGNSA. The CDR3 consists of 14 residues. Trimming took 4 bases from V and 4 from J, leaving 13 bases between them. DNA of the CDR3: TGTGCCAGCAGCTCCTTTGAAGGGCCAGAGACCCAGTACTTC. Amino acids: CASSSFEGPETQYF. Drawing the rest from reference TRBV7-2 and TRBJ2-5, the complete variable domain is GAGVSQSPSNKVTEKGKDVELRCDPISGHTALYWYRQSLGQGLEFLIYFQGNSAPDKSGLPSDRFSAERTGGSVSTLTIQRTQQEDSAVYLCASSSFEGPETQYFGPGTRLLVL.

The chain has TRBV6-6 and TRBJ2-1, with D maybe TRBD2 (6 bases). The CDR3 consists of 15 residues. V shed 6 bases and J shed 10 bases, with 22 bases lying between them. Germline loops: CDR1 MNHNY, CDR2 SVGAGI (reference sequence). The chain's CDR3 is CASRGTSSRSSEQFF. In DNA, the CDR3 is TGTGCCAGCAGGGGAACTAGCTCGCGGTCCTCCGAGCAGTTCTTC.

This clone was detected once. The rearrangement joins TRBV6-1 to TRBJ2-5; D not certain. Germline CDR1 is MNHNS and CDR2 is SASEGT. This CDR3 contains 13 residues. Trimming removed 8 bases from V and 2 bases from J, with 12 bases in between. CDR3 in amino acids: CASSLSDQETQYF. CDR3 DNA: TGTGCCAGCTCCCTCTCGGATCAAGAGACCCAGTACTTC.

The rearrangement uses TRBV7-3 and TRBJ1-4; D gene uncertain. V lost 2 bases, J lost 8 bases, and 6 bases lay in between. The CDR3 sequence is 12 residues long. The germline V gene encodes CDR1 SGHTA and CDR2 FQGTGA. Written as DNA, the CDR3 is TGTGCCAGCAGCTTACACGGGGAAAAACTGTTTTTT. Translated: CASSLHGEKLFF. The full variable domain, its missing parts supplied by reference TRBV7-3 and TRBJ1-4, is GAGVSQTPSNKVTEKGKYVELRCDPISGHTALYWYRQSLGQGPEFLIYFQGTGAADDSGLPNDRFFAVRPEGSVSTLKIQRTERGDSAVYLCASSLHGEKLFFGSGTQLSVL.

This chain links TRBV7-8 with TRBJ1-5; maybe TRBD1 (5 bases). CDR1 and CDR2 (germline): SGHVS, FQNEAQ. V dropped 5 bases and J dropped 0 bases, with 20 bases sitting between them. The CDR3 sequence is 18 residues long. The CDR3 spells CASSKSRQPSYSNQPQHF. The DNA of the CDR3 is TGTGCCAGCAGCAAATCTAGACAGCCATCCTATAGCAATCAGCCCCAGCATTTT. Looking up the rest from reference TRBV7-8 and TRBJ1-5 gives the full variable domain: GAGVSQSPRYKVAKRGQDVALRCDPISGHVSLFWYQQALGQGPEFLTYFQNEAQLDKSGLPSDRFFAERPEGSVSTLKIQRTQQEDSAVYLCASSKSRQPSYSNQPQHFGDGTRLSIL.

This clone was observed once. V and J are TRBV2 and TRBJ2-1; 11 bases line up with TRBD2. V was pared by 5 bases and J by 4 bases, with 4 bases of the junction left unmatched. The V gene's germline CDR1 is SNHLY and CDR2 FYNNEI. The CDR3 consists of 15 residues. The CDR3: CASSPGTSGYNEQFF. The CDR3 DNA reads as TGTGCCAGCAGTCCCGGGACTAGCGGATACAATGAGCAGTTCTTC.

In this sample, this clone turned up once. The chain uses TRBV7-9 and TRBJ1-3, with a possible D match to TRBD1 (6 bases). The length of the CDR3 is 16 residues. Trimming removed 0 bases at V and 0 bases at J, with 9 bases between. Germline V gene sequence: CDR1 SEHNR, CDR2 FQNEAQ (reference sequence). The DNA of the CDR3 is TGTGCCAGCAGCTTAGCGCTGGACAGCTCTGGAAACACCATATATTTT. Translating gives CASSLALDSSGNTIYF.

V and J are TRBV5-4 and TRBJ2-3; tentatively, D is TRBD2 (6 bases). Germline CDR1 is SGHNT and CDR2 is YYREEE (reference sequence). The CDR3 runs 15 residues. Trimming took off 4 bases at V and 4 bases at J, with 16 bases between the two ends. For the CDR3, the DNA is TGTGCCAGCAGCCCCGGGGCGGAGGGAGCAGATACGCAGTATTTT. Amino acid sequence: CASSPGAEGADTQYF.

In DNA form, the CDR3 reads TGTGCCAGCAGTTCCCGGGGGAAACCAGAGACCCAGTACTTC. As protein: CASSSRGKPETQYF. The chain links TRBV11-3 to TRBJ2-5; perhaps TRBD2 as D (6 bases). This CDR3 is built from 14 residues. In germline, CDR1 is SGHNT, CDR2 YENEEA. V lost 6 bases, J lost 4 bases, and 15 bases lay in between.

The chain joins TRBV19 to TRBJ2-2; 13 nucleotides line up with TRBD2. CDR1 and CDR2 from the germline V gene are LNHDA and SQIVND (reference sequence). The CDR3 contains 18 residues. After removal of 6 bases from V and 4 bases from J, the junction contained 11 bases not matched to a gene. The CDR3 coding sequence is TGTGCCAGTAGCTTTAGGACTAGCGGGAGACAAGGCACCGGGGAGCTGTTTTTT. The encoded protein is CASSFRTSGRQGTGELFF.

The chain carries TRBV7-2 and TRBJ2-1, with a possible D match to TRBD2 (5 bases). Germline CDR1 and CDR2: SGHTA and FQGNSA. The CDR3 extends over 14 amino acids. V gave up 6 bases and J gave up 4 bases, with 13 bases separating them. CDR3 bases: TGTGCCAGCAGTTCCAACGGGGTTTACAATGAGCAGTTCTTC. Its protein product is CASSSNGVYNEQFF.